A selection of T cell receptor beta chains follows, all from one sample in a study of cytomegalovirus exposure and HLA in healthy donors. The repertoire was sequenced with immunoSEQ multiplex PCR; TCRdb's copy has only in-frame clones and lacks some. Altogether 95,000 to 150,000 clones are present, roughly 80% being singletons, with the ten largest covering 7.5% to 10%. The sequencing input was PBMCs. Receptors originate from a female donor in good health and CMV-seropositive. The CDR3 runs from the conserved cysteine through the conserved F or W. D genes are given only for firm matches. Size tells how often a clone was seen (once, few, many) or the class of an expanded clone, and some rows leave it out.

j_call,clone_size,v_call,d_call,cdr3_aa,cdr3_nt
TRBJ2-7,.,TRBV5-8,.,CASSLAGFPYEQYF,TGTGCCAGCAGCTTGGCGGGGTTCCCCTACGAGCAGTACTTC
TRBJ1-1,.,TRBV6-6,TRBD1,CASRVGQGTTEAFF,TGTGCCAGCAGGGTAGGACAGGGGACCACTGAAGCTTTCTTT
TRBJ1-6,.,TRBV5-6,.,CASSGGGGSPLHF,TGTGCCAGCAGCGGAGGGGGGGGTTCACCCCTCCACTTT
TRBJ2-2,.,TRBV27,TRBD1,CASSLWGTGPTGELFF,TGTGCCAGCAGTCTATGGGGGACAGGACCCACCGGGGAGCTGTTTTTT
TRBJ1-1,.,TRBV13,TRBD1,CASSFRTGSDTEAFF,TGTGCCAGCAGCTTTAGGACAGGGTCTGACACTGAAGCTTTCTTT
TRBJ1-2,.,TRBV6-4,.,CASSDSVAVYGYTF,TGTGCCAGCAGTGACTCGGTAGCAGTCTATGGCTACACCTTC
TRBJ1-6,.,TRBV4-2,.,CASSQTMTTNSPLHF,TGTGCCAGCAGCCAAACGATGACAACTAATTCACCCCTCCACTTT
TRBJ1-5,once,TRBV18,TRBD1,CASSGTDNQPQHF,TGTGCCAGCTCCGGGACAGATAATCAGCCCCAGCATTTT
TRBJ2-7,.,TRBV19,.,CASSITAYSYEQYF,TGTGCCAGTAGTATAACAGCTTACTCCTACGAGCAGTACTTC
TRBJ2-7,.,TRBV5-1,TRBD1,CASSLGTGYYEQYF,TGCGCCAGCAGCTTGGGGACAGGATACTACGAGCAGTACTTC
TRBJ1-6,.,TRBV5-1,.,CASSLGGNESPLHF,TGCGCCAGCAGCTTGGGCGGGAATGAATCACCCCTCCACTTT
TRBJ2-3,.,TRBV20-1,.,CSASFGDTQYF,TGCAGTGCTAGCTTCGGAGATACGCAGTATTTT
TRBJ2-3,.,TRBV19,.,CASSTLSLGTSTDTQYF,TGTGCCAGTAGTACTCTCTCACTAGGCACTAGCACAGATACGCAGTATTTT
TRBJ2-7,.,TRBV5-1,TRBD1,CASSLNRGITYEQYF,TGCGCCAGCAGCTTGAACAGGGGGATCACCTACGAGCAGTACTTC
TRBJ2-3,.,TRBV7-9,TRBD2,CASSSSGGAGDTQYF,TGTGCCAGCAGTTCTAGCGGGGGGGCCGGGGATACGCAGTATTTT
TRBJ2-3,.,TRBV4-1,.,CASSQGAGTSTDTQYF,TGCGCCAGCAGCCAAGGAGCGGGTACTAGCACAGATACGCAGTATTTT
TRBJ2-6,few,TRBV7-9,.,CASSPRDNGANVLTF,TGTGCCAGCAGCCCCCGGGACAATGGGGCCAACGTCCTGACTTTC
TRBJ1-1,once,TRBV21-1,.,CASSKTLLTGLRTEAFF,TGTGCCAGCAGCAAAACCCTTTTGACAGGGCTCCGCACTGAAGCTTTCTTT
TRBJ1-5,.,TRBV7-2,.,CASSPQTGGGPQHF,TGTGCCAGCAGCCCACAGACAGGTGGCGGGCCCCAGCATTTT
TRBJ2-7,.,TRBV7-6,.,CASSPGTGDYEQYF,TGTGCCAGCAGCCCAGGGACGGGGGACTACGAGCAGTACTTC
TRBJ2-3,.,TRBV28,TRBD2,CASSFSASGSTDTQYF,TGTGCCAGCAGTTTCTCCGCTAGCGGGAGCACAGATACGCAGTATTTT
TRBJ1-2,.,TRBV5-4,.,CASSLAGGAIDGYTF,TGTGCCAGCAGCCTAGCGGGGGGGGCGATCGATGGCTACACCTTC
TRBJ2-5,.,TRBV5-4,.,CASARGGAQETQYF,TGTGCCAGCGCCCGGGGCGGGGCCCAAGAGACCCAGTACTTC
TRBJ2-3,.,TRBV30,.,CAWSTTTDTQYF,TGTGCCTGGAGCACAACCACAGATACGCAGTATTTT
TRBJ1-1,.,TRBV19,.,CASSWGPNTEAFF,TGTGCCAGTAGTTGGGGGCCGAACACTGAAGCTTTCTTT
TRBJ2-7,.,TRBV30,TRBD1,CAWSSTGTGLFHEQYF,TGTGCCTGGAGTTCCACCGGGACAGGGTTATTCCACGAGCAGTACTTC
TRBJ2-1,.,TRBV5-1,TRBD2,CASSPTSGNYNEQFF,TGCGCCAGCAGCCCGACTAGCGGGAATTACAATGAGCAGTTCTTC
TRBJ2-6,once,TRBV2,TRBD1,CASVEDRAGANVLTF,TGTGCCAGCGTAGAAGACAGGGCTGGGGCCAACGTCCTGACTTTC
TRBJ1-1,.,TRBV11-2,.,CASSLSSGVNTEAFF,TGTGCCAGCAGCTTAAGTTCAGGGGTGAACACTGAAGCTTTCTTT
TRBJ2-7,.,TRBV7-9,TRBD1,CASSWGTGPYEQYF,TGTGCCAGCAGCTGGGGGACAGGGCCCTACGAGCAGTACTTC